Listed here are 4 T cell receptor beta chains from one sample, sequenced in a study of blood T cell repertoires in COVID-19. Sequencing used immunoSEQ multiplex PCR; TCRdb keeps in-frame clones, though not all of them. The table records 300,000 to 350,000 clones, roughly 90% of them present only once. The sequencing input was peripheral blood. Source of these receptors: a middle-aged woman with COVID-19, enrolled during active disease.

In this sample, this clone turned up a few times. The J gene is TRBJ2-6, the V gene TRBV28, with 8 bases identical to TRBD2. Trimming at V came to 2 bases and at J to 1 base, leaving 7 bases not matched to a gene. Germline values: CDR1 MDHEN, CDR2 SYDVKM. The CDR3 consists of 18 residues. The CDR3 protein is CASSLPRGLGSGANVLTF. In nucleotides, the CDR3 is TGTGCCAGCAGTTTACCCCGGGGACTAGGATCTGGGGCCAACGTCCTGACTTTC.

The V call is TRBV19, the J call TRBJ1-5; weak D call: TRBD1 (6 bases). V was trimmed by 6 bases and J by 4 bases, leaving 10 bases between them. The CDR3 totals 13 residues. Germline V CDR1 and CDR2: LNHDA, SQIVND (reference sequence). The CDR3 loop is CASRRQENQPQHF. The CDR3 nucleotides read TGTGCCAGTAGAAGACAGGAGAATCAGCCCCAGCATTTT.

The V and J genes are TRBV19 and TRBJ1-1; D is unresolved. Trimming removed 7 bases at V and 5 bases at J, with 14 bases between. Germline CDR1 reads LNHDA; CDR2 reads SQIVND (reference sequence). This CDR3 region has 13 residues. CDR3 sequence: CASKDITGTEAFF. The DNA for the CDR3 is TGTGCCAGTAAGGATATCACGGGTACTGAAGCTTTCTTT.

The gene calls are TRBV27 and TRBJ2-2, with 8 bases matching TRBD2. This CDR3 has 17 residues. Trimming at V came to 6 bases and at J to 4 bases, leaving 13 bases not matched to a gene. Germline V gene data show CDR1 as MNHEY and CDR2 as SMNVEV (reference sequence). The CDR3 loop reads CASRGGGLAGGTGELFF. CDR3 in DNA: TGTGCCAGCAGGGGCGGGGGGCTGGCGGGAGGCACCGGGGAGCTGTTTTTT.